The source of this T cell receptor beta chain is a study of cytomegalovirus exposure and HLA in healthy donors. Points from the study as a whole: Among immune exposure information, only CMV serostatus was available.

It was healthy bone marrow donors who served as donors. This clone is a singleton in its sample. Its antigen is as yet unknown. Primers for the PCR totalled 60 Vbeta and 13 Jbeta. Here immunoSEQ multiplex PCR was the method, and the copy in TCRdb shows in-frame clones only, minus some. The profile covers approximately 130,000 clones, with more than 65% appearing a single time and less than 6% taken by the ten largest. This CDR3 is built from 17 residues. The trim removed 8 bases at V and 1 base at J, leaving 16 bases unmatched. The germline gives CDR1 MNHEY, CDR2 SMNVEV (reference sequence). The receptor was isolated from a man younger than 35 in good health and CMV-seropositive. The chain employs TRBV27 and TRBJ2-5; 7 bases match TRBD1. The sequenced sample consisted of PBMCs. The CDR3 DNA reads as TGTGCCAGCCAACCGACTTACAGGGGTCGCTTCCAAGAGACCCAGTACTTC. Translating it yields CASQPTYRGRFQETQYF.